This paragraph covers one T cell receptor beta chain sequence. This sample is drawn from a study of blood T cell repertoires in COVID-19. Clones were sequenced by immunoSEQ multiplex PCR, and TCRdb holds only the in-frame ones, with some missing. Of more than 200,000 clones detected, roughly three quarters appear once; the ten largest clones hold roughly 4%. This CDR3 is 12 amino acids long. Germline CDR1 is MNHEY and CDR2 is SVGAGI. V lost 6 bases to trimming and J lost 7 bases, with 9 bases between them. The V gene is TRBV6-5, the J gene TRBJ1-4; TRBD1 might be the D (5 bases). The material sequenced was peripheral blood. The sequence was collected from a woman aged 40 to 50 with active or convalescent COVID-19. The CDR3 DNA sequence: TGTGCCAGCAGGCGGGGGGGTGAAAAACTGTTTTTT. It translates to CASRRGGEKLFF.